Below, one TCR beta chain is given with its context. Its specificity is not known. With 0 bases clipped from V and 5 bases from J, the junction kept 5 bases outside the gene matches. Germline V gives CDR1 SGHRS, CDR2 YFSETQ. The length of the CDR3 is 15 residues. The sample comes from a study of early T cells in non-severe SARS-CoV-2 infection. Study-wide background: RNA in bulk from unsorted whole blood was sequenced, and chains were unpaired.

General study points: In VDJdb matching, anti-spike CD8 responses were favored while private and CD4 specificities went missing.

Individual cDNA molecules received unique molecular identifiers during library preparation. TCRdb ran MiXCR on the 5' RACE reads and lists one entry per CDR3 protein. The sample carries just under 65,000 distinct CDR3 sequences, 7% to 9.5% recorded once. The clonotype originates from an adult who was a healthcare worker with PCR-confirmed SARS-CoV-2 infection or an uninfected control (not recorded which). The rearrangement joins TRBV5-1 to TRBJ2-1; 7 positions match TRBD2. The material sequenced was whole blood, taken at baseline. The CDR3 coding sequence is TGCGCCAGCAGCTTGGATCCAGCGGGGAACAATGAGCAGTTCTTC. Residues: CASSLDPAGNNEQFF.